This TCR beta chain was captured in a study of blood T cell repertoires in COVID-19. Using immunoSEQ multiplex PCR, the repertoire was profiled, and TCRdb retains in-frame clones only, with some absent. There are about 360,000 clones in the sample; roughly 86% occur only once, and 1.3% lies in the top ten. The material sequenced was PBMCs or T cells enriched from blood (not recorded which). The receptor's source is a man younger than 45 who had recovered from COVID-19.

CDR3 sequence reads: CASSLHSPGQANYGYTF. In nucleotides, the CDR3 is TGTGCCAGCAGCCTCCACTCTCCGGGACAGGCCAACTATGGCTACACCTTC. This chain joins TRBV7-2 and TRBJ1-2; 8 nucleotides line up with TRBD1. With 5 bases clipped from V and 2 bases from J, the junction kept 13 bases outside the gene matches. CDR1 and CDR2 (germline): SGHTA, FQGNSA. This CDR3 is built from 17 residues. The variable domain in full, completed from reference TRBV7-2 and TRBJ1-2, reads GAGVSQSPSNKVTEKGKDVELRCDPISGHTALYWYRQSLGQGLEFLIYFQGNSAPDKSGLPSDRFSAERTGGSVSTLTIQRTQQEDSAVYLCASSLHSPGQANYGYTFGSGTRLTVV.